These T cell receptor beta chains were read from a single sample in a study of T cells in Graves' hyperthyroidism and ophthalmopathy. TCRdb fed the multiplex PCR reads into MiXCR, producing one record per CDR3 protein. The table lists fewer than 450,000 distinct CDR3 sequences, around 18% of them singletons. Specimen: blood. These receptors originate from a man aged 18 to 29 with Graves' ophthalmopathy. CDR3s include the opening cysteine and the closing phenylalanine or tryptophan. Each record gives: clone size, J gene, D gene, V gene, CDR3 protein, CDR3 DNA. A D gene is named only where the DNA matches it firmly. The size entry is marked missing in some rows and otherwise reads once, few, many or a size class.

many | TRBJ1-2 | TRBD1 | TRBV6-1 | CASSEWGQLGYTF | TGTGCCAGCAGTGAATGGGGACAGCTTGGCTACACCTTC
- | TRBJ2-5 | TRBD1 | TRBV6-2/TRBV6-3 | CASSIGTGGDLKVETQYF | TGTGCCAGCAGTATAGGGACAGGGGGCGATTTAAAGGTGGAGACCCAGTACTTC
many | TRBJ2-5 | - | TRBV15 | CATSDGHPLGETQYF | TGTGCCACCAGTGACGGACATCCCCTGGGAGAGACCCAGTACTTC
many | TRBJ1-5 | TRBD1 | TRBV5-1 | CASSLTGEVNQPQHF | TGCGCCAGCAGCTTGACAGGGGAGGTCAATCAGCCCCAGCATTTT
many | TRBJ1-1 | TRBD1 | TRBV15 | CATSRHRGSEAFF | TGTGCCACCAGCAGGCACAGGGGGTCTGAAGCTTTCTTT
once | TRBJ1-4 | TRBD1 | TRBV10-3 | CAISSPDRGRGEKLFF | TGTGCCATCAGCAGCCCGGACAGGGGGCGCGGTGAAAAACTGTTTTTT
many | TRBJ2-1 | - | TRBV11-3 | CASSMYRETRHEQFF | TGTGCCAGCAGCATGTACCGGGAGACCAGACATGAGCAGTTCTTC
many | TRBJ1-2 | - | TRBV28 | CASSPWGRGYTF | TGTGCCAGCAGTCCTTGGGGCCGCGGCTACACCTTC
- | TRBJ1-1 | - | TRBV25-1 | CASSEWGQGIGNTEAFF | TGTGCCAGCAGTGAATGGGGGCAGGGGATAGGAAACACTGAAGCTTTCTTT
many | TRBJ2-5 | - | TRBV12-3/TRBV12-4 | CASSFMGQTQETQYF | TGTGCCAGCAGTTTTATGGGACAAACTCAAGAGACCCAGTACTTC
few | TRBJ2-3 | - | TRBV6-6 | CASSYMAGSTDTQYF | TGTGCCAGCAGTTACATGGCGGGGAGCACAGATACGCAGTATTTT
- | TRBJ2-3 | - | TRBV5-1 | CASSFSPGGRADTQYF | TGCGCCAGCAGCTTTTCCCCGGGGGGCAGGGCAGATACGCAGTATTTT
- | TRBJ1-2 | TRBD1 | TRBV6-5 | CASSYSGQGGGYTF | TGTGCCAGCAGTTACTCGGGACAGGGCGGTGGCTACACCTTC